A single sample is the source of the 22 T cell receptor beta chains below, sequenced in a study of T cell repertoires in cytomegalovirus infection. One entry per CDR3 protein, called by TCRdb with MiXCR from the reads. The sample shows around 250,000 distinct CDR3 sequences, over 15% of them seen only once. The sample consisted of CD8+ T cells from PBMCs. These receptors were collected from a human donor in good health (CMV status not recorded). Some clones in this sample may be carry-over from other donors' samples.

This clonotype was seen at least ten times. The CDR3 DNA follows: TGCAGTGCTAGAGCGGGGGGCTCCTATAATTCACCCCTCCACTTT. Residues: CSARAGGSYNSPLHF. The chain links TRBV20-1 to TRBJ1-6, with D tentatively TRBD1 (5 bases). V dropped 1 base and J dropped 0 bases, with 7 bases sitting between them. Germline CDR1 is DFQATT and CDR2 is SNEGSKA (reference sequence). The CDR3 is made up of 15 amino acids.

J is TRBJ1-2 and V is TRBV29-1; no definite D call. Trimming took off 0 bases at V and 7 bases at J, with 6 bases between the two ends. This CDR3 spans 11 amino acids. Germline V CDR1 and CDR2: SQVTM, ANQGSEA. The CDR3 sequence is CSVEDRGGYTF. The CDR3 DNA sequence: TGCAGCGTTGAAGATCGTGGTGGCTACACCTTC.

V and J are TRBV9 and TRBJ2-7, with 10 bases aligning to TRBD2. Germline CDR1 reads SGDLS; CDR2 reads YYNGEE. The CDR3 loop spans 16 amino acids. J was trimmed by 6 bases and V by 4 bases; bases with no gene match: 13. For the CDR3, the DNA is TGTGCCAGCAGCCCCGCCCAGCGGGGGGGCCTCGGCGAGCAGTACTTC. It specifies CASSPAQRGGLGEQYF.

This clonotype was observed a handful of times. This chain connects TRBV6-2 or TRBV6-3 to TRBJ2-1; 13 bases agree with TRBD2. Germline CDR1 MNHEY, CDR2 SVGEGT. V was pared by 4 bases and J by 10 bases, with 10 bases of the junction left unmatched. The CDR3 sequence is 16 residues long. This CDR3 reads CASSSTTSGGAVEQFF. The CDR3 bases are TGTGCCAGCAGTTCAACCACTAGCGGGGGGGCGGTGGAGCAGTTCTTC.

This clonotype was seen a few times. V usage is TRBV12-3 or TRBV12-4 and J usage is TRBJ2-4, with D perhaps matching TRBD1 (6 bases). V was clipped by 2 bases and J by 6 bases, with 11 bases between them. CDR3 length equals 14 residues. In nucleotides, the CDR3 is TGTGCCAGCAGTTTAACAGGGAGTCGAAACATTCAGTACTTC. Residues: CASSLTGSRNIQYF.

This clonotype was seen repeatedly, ten times or more. CDR3 protein: CASSPGQKGFSNQPQHF. The CDR3 DNA reads as TGTGCCAGCAGTCCGGGACAGAAAGGATTTAGCAATCAGCCCCAGCATTTT. V gene TRBV6-2 or TRBV6-3 combines with J gene TRBJ1-5, with 7 bases that match TRBD1. From germline, CDR1 is MNHEY and CDR2 SVGEGT. The junction had 10 bases not matched to a gene; V was cut back by 5 bases and J by 0 bases. This CDR3 comprises 17 residues.

The V call is TRBV6-2 or TRBV6-3, the J call TRBJ1-5; D remains unclear. V was shortened by 6 bases and J by 7 bases, with 13 bases between the two germline ends. Germline-derived CDR1 and CDR2 are MNHEY and SVGEGT. The length of the CDR3 is 13 residues. The CDR3 sequence: CASRERVEQPQHF. In DNA, the CDR3 is TGTGCCAGCAGAGAAAGGGTAGAGCAGCCCCAGCATTTT.

The sample holds a few counts of this clonotype. The V gene is TRBV20-1, the J gene TRBJ2-7; no clear D. This CDR3 comprises 15 residues. Germline CDR1 is DFQATT and CDR2 is SNEGSKA (reference sequence). Between the trimmed V and J ends, which lost 8 bases and 3 bases, there was a span of 23 bases. In DNA form, the CDR3 reads TGCAGTCTCACGACTCCTCAGAACTGGGGCTACGAGCAGTACTTC. Protein product: CSLTTPQNWGYEQYF.

There are a few counts of this clonotype. The chain has TRBV7-9 and TRBJ1-2; TRBD1 might be the D (6 bases). Trimming shortened V by 3 bases and J by 4 bases, and 21 bases separated the two germline ends. Germline V gives CDR1 SEHNR, CDR2 FQNEAQ (reference sequence). The CDR3 has 17 residues. The CDR3 loop is CASSFSPGEGVSYGYTF. The CDR3 DNA reads TGTGCCAGCAGCTTTTCCCCAGGAGAGGGGGTCAGCTATGGCTACACCTTC.

The table lists this clonotype with a few counts. The chain uses TRBV7-3 and TRBJ2-3; 9 bases line up with TRBD2. CDR3 length: 16 amino acids. The V gene's germline CDR1 is SGHTA and CDR2 FQGTGA. Trimming at V came to 2 bases and at J to 1 base, leaving 4 bases not matched to a gene. CDR3: CASSLYGGGGTDTQYF. CDR3 coding DNA: TGTGCCAGCAGCTTATATGGCGGGGGGGGCACAGATACGCAGTATTTT.

This clonotype occurred a few times. This chain's CDR3 is CSAIQGSNYGYTF. CDR3 DNA: TGCAGTGCTATACAGGGCTCTAACTATGGCTACACCTTC. The chain uses TRBV20-1 and TRBJ1-2; maybe TRBD1 (6 bases). V was trimmed by 4 bases and J by 0 bases, leaving 9 bases between them. CDR1 and CDR2 (germline): DFQATT, SNEGSKA (reference sequence). The CDR3 is 13 residues long.

Many counts were recorded for this clonotype. The CDR3 reads CASSSPGRTEAFF. The CDR3 bases are TGTGCCAGCAGCTCTCCCGGGCGCACTGAAGCTTTCTTT. The J gene is TRBJ1-1, the V gene TRBV7-9, with unresolved D. Trimming pared 4 bases from V and 4 bases from J, leaving 10 bases between. This CDR3 is built from 13 residues. Germline CDR1 and CDR2: SEHNR and FQNEAQ (reference sequence).

The table lists this clonotype with many counts. The CDR3 sequence: CASTTKDYEQYF. CDR3 nucleotides: TGTGCCAGCACCACAAAGGACTACGAGCAGTACTTC. The chain employs TRBV25-1 and TRBJ2-7; D is uncertain. The CDR3 covers 12 residues. V was pared by 7 bases and J by 3 bases, with 10 bases between. CDR1 is MGHDK, CDR2 SYGVNS, per germline.

This clonotype occurred many times. This chain connects TRBV12-3 or TRBV12-4 to TRBJ2-7; tentatively, D is TRBD2 (5 bases). Trimming left V 3 bases short and J 2 bases short, with 14 bases between. CDR3 size: 15 residues. The CDR3 here is CASSLEARPAYEQYF. CDR3 DNA sequence: TGTGCCAGCAGTTTGGAGGCCAGGCCAGCCTACGAGCAGTACTTC.

This clonotype was counted only a few times. V is TRBV28 and J is TRBJ1-5; D is unclear. Germline assignment: CDR1 MDHEN and CDR2 SYDVKM. The CDR3 sequence is 15 residues long. With 0 bases removed from V and 8 bases from J, the gap between germline ends came to 14 bases. The CDR3 loop is CASSLWASQDEPQHF. Here the CDR3 DNA reads TGTGCCAGCAGTTTATGGGCGTCCCAGGATGAGCCCCAGCATTTT.

This clonotype was observed a handful of times. V and J are TRBV7-9 and TRBJ1-2; TRBD1 might be the D (6 bases). This CDR3 has 15 residues. Trimming took off 5 bases at V and 4 bases at J, with 17 bases between the two ends. CDR1 is SEHNR, CDR2 FQNEAQ, per germline (reference sequence). The CDR3 DNA sequence: TGTGCCAGCAGCCGGGGGGGCAGGGAGGCCTATGGCTACACCTTC. Its protein product is CASSRGGREAYGYTF.

In its sample, this clonotype was seen a few times. This chain joins TRBV29-1 and TRBJ2-7; 11 bases agree with TRBD1. Trimming at V came to 2 bases and at J to 6 bases, leaving 12 bases not matched to a gene. Germline CDR1 reads SQVTM; CDR2 reads ANQGSEA. The CDR3 is 16 amino acids. The CDR3 DNA follows: TGCAGCGTTGAAAGTCGAAGGGGGACAGGGGGTATCGAGCAGTACTTC. As protein: CSVESRRGTGGIEQYF.

This clonotype showed up just a few times. The chain recombines TRBV20-1 with TRBJ2-3, with 16 bases lining up with TRBD2. The germline CDR1 and CDR2 sequences are DFQATT and SNEGSKA (reference sequence). The CDR3 has 17 amino acids. After removal of 4 bases from V and 3 bases from J, the junction contained 7 bases not matched to a gene. The CDR3 region has the DNA TGCAGTGCTAAGGGACTAGCGGGGGGGCCTGGGACAGATACGCAGTATTTT. Translating gives CSAKGLAGGPGTDTQYF.

Note on this clonotype: A much larger clone sits a single nucleotide away, making a read error possible. This chain connects TRBV7-8 to TRBJ2-5, with TRBD1 matching over 12 bases. V gave up 3 bases and J gave up 3 bases; unmatched junction bases: 8. The CDR3 is made up of 17 amino acids. Germline CDR1 SGHVS, CDR2 FQNEAQ. The CDR3: CASSLIWGQGAKETQYF. Written as DNA, the CDR3 is TGTGCCAGCAGCTTGATCTGGGGACAGGGGGCGAAAGAGACCCAGTACTTC.

J is TRBJ1-1 and V is TRBV11-2; D not certain. The CDR3 covers 13 residues. Germline CDR1 SGHAT, CDR2 FQNNGV. V lost 0 bases, J lost 6 bases, and 8 bases lay in between. CDR3 in DNA: TGTGCCAGCAGCTTAGAATTTGGTGCTGAAGCTTTCTTT. Protein product: CASSLEFGAEAFF.

This clonotype came up a few times. This CDR3 fails to terminate in the conserved phenylalanine or tryptophan, so it likely reflects a read error. No DNA is shown, since the ends of the CDR3 on it are uncertain; the CDR3 is the one TCRdb lists. This sequence joins TRBV20-1 and TRBJ1-1; whether TRBD1, the table's D call, matches the DNA was not checked. Per germline, CDR1 DFQATT and CDR2 SNEGSKA (reference sequence). From its first to its last residue, the CDR3 has 11 amino acids. The CDR3 sequence: CSANQGALGAI.

V gene TRBV7-9 combines with J gene TRBJ1-2, with D maybe TRBD1 (6 bases). V dropped 4 bases and J dropped 5 bases, with 17 bases sitting between them. Looked up from germline, CDR1 is SEHNR and CDR2 is FQNEAQ (reference sequence). The CDR3 runs to 15 residues. CDR3 amino acids: CASSSVGGLLYGYTF. CDR3 nucleotide sequence: TGTGCCAGCAGCTCGGTGGGGGGCCTTTTGTATGGCTACACCTTC.